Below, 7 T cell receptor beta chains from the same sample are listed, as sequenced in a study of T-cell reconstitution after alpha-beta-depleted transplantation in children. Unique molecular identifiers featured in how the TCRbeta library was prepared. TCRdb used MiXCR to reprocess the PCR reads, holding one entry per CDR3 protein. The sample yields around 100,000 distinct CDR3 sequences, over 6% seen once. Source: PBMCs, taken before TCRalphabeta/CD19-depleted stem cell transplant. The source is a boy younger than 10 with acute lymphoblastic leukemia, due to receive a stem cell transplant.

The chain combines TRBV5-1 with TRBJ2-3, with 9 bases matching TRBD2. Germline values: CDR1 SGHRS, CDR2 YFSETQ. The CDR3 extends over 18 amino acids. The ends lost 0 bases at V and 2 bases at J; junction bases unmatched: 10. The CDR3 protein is CASSLEAASGVFTDTQYF. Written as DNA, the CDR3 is TGCGCCAGCAGCTTGGAAGCAGCTAGCGGGGTTTTCACAGATACGCAGTATTTT.

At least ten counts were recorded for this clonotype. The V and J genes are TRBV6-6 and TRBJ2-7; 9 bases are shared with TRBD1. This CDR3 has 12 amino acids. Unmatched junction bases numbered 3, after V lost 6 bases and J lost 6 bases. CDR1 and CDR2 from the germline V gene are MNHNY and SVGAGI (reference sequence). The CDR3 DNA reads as TGTGCCAGCAGAAGACAGGGGGTCGAGCAGTACTTC. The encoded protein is CASRRQGVEQYF.

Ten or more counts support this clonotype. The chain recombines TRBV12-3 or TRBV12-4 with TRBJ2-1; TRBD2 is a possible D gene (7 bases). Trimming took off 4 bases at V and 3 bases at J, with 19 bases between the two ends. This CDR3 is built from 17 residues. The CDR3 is CASSSRGGGLYYNEQFF. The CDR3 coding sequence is TGTGCCAGCAGTTCGAGAGGGGGGGGACTGTACTACAATGAGCAGTTCTTC.

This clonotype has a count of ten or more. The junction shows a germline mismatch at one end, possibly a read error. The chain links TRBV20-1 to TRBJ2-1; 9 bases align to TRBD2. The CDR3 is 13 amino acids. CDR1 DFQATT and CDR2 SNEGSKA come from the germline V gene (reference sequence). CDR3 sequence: CSAIAGAYDEQFF. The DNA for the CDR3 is TGCAGTGCTATAGCGGGGGCCTACGATGAGCAGTTCTTC.

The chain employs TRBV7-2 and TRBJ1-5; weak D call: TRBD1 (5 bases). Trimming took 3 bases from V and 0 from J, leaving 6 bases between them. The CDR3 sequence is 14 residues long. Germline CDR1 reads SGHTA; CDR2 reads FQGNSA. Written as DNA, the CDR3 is TGTGCCAGCAGCTTGACAGATAGCAATCAGCCCCAGCATTTT. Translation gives CASSLTDSNQPQHF.

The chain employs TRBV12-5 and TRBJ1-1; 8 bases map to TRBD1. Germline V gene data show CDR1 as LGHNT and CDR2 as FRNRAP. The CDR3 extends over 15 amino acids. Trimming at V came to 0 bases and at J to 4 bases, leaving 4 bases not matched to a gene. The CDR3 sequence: CASGLVLTGATEAFF. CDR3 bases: TGTGCTAGTGGTTTGGTATTGACAGGGGCCACTGAAGCTTTCTTT.

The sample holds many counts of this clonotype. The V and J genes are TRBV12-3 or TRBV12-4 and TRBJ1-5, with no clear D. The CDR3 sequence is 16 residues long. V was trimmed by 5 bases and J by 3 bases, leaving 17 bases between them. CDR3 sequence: CASSDRAPNDNQPQHF. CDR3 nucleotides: TGTGCCAGCAGTGACCGGGCCCCGAACGACAATCAGCCCCAGCATTTT.